The 22 T cell receptor beta chains presented below share a single source sample, sequenced in a study of T-cell memory formation after mild COVID-19. TCRdb independently ran MiXCR on the 5' RACE reads; one entry per CDR3 protein. This sample has over 95,000 distinct CDR3 sequences, with 20% to 25% found just once. Sequencing was performed on PBMCs or a T cell subset sorted from them (not recorded which). These receptor sequences come from a man between 18 and 29 years old who had mild COVID-19 (a few samples of this study predate the infection). Cell type and time point are not known.

The chain links TRBV5-8 to TRBJ2-7; D may correspond to TRBD1 or TRBD2 (5 bases each). Trimming stripped 3 bases from V and 4 bases from J, with 14 bases between. The CDR3 loop spans 14 amino acids. Germline CDR1 SGHTS, CDR2 YDEGEE. CDR3 bases: TGTGCCAGCAGCTGGGACCGAGGGGTGTACGAGCAGTACTTC. This gives the protein CASSWDRGVYEQYF.

This rearrangement joins TRBV24-1 to TRBJ2-1; D call uncertain. Trimming shortened V by 6 bases and J by 8 bases, and 10 bases separated the two germline ends. The CDR3 extends over 12 amino acids. Germline V gene lookup returns CDR1 KGHDR and CDR2 SFDVKD. Here the CDR3 reads CATSIAEDEQFF. The CDR3 DNA follows: TGTGCCACCAGTATCGCAGAGGATGAGCAGTTCTTC.

This chain joins TRBV9 and TRBJ2-1, with D uncertain. V lost 1 base to trimming and J lost 4 bases, with 9 bases between them. The CDR3 contains 14 residues. Germline assignment: CDR1 SGDLS and CDR2 YYNGEE. The CDR3, as DNA: TGTGCCAGCAGCGTAATAAGACCTTACAATGAGCAGTTCTTC. This codes for CASSVIRPYNEQFF.

This clonotype was observed a handful of times. This rearrangement joins TRBV5-1 to TRBJ2-4; D not resolved. The CDR3 sequence is 14 residues long. V gave up 4 bases and J gave up 5 bases, with 13 bases separating them. The germline V gene has CDR1 SGHRS and CDR2 YFSETQ. In DNA form, the CDR3 reads TGCGCCAGCAGCGCGGCGCACGCGGAAAACATTCAGTACTTC. Residues: CASSAAHAENIQYF.

This chain connects TRBV27 to TRBJ1-5; weak D call: TRBD1 (5 bases). The CDR3 has 17 amino acids. The germline CDR1 and CDR2 sequences are MNHEY and SMNVEV (reference sequence). V shed 6 bases and J shed 4 bases, with 22 bases lying between them. This CDR3 reads CASRSSAGDGPNQPQHF. CDR3 sequence (DNA): TGTGCCAGCAGGTCCTCCGCCGGGGACGGACCAAATCAGCCCCAGCATTTT.

This clonotype was recorded many times. The chain couples TRBV19 to TRBJ2-2; possibly TRBD2 for D (6 bases). The germline V gene has CDR1 LNHDA and CDR2 SQIVND (reference sequence). V was clipped by 6 bases and J by 4 bases, with 15 bases between them. The CDR3 totals 15 residues. CDR3 protein: CASSRYRDSTGELFF. The DNA of the CDR3 is TGTGCCAGTAGCAGATACCGGGACTCCACCGGGGAGCTGTTTTTT.

There are many counts of this clonotype. The chain combines TRBV7-9 with TRBJ2-5; tentatively, D is TRBD1 (5 bases). The CDR3 totals 14 residues. Germline loops: CDR1 SEHNR, CDR2 FQNEAQ (reference sequence). V was clipped by 1 base and J by 2 bases, with 8 bases between them. CDR3 coding DNA: TGTGCCAGCAGCTTAGGACAGCTTCAAGAGACCCAGTACTTC. Amino acid sequence: CASSLGQLQETQYF.

This clonotype was observed a few times. CDR3 DNA: TGCAGTGCTAGAGATAGGTCGTCGGGAGGTCAGCCCCAGCATTTT. As protein: CSARDRSSGGQPQHF. The chain combines TRBV20-1 with TRBJ1-5; unclear D gene. The CDR3 is 15 amino acids. Trimming removed 0 bases from V and 6 bases from J, with 15 bases in between. Germline CDR1 DFQATT, CDR2 SNEGSKA (reference sequence).

This clonotype occurred many times. The genes are TRBV6-1 and TRBJ2-1; 13 bases match TRBD2. The CDR3 has 15 amino acids. The germline V gene has CDR1 MNHNS and CDR2 SASEGT. V lost 4 bases, J lost 3 bases, and 0 bases stayed unmatched. The CDR3 loop is CASSGLAGGYNEQFF. In DNA form, the CDR3 reads TGTGCCAGCAGTGGACTAGCGGGGGGCTACAATGAGCAGTTCTTC.

This clonotype was recorded a few times. This rearrangement joins TRBV4-3 to TRBJ2-2, with 9 bases fitting TRBD2. There are 18 residues in the CDR3. Germline CDR1 LGHNA, CDR2 YSLEER. V trimming: 0 bases; J trimming: 1 base; junction bases outside the gene matches: 6. This CDR3 is CASSQDLAGTQNTGELFF. CDR3 nucleotide sequence: TGCGCCAGCAGCCAAGATCTAGCGGGGACCCAGAACACCGGGGAGCTGTTTTTT.

This clonotype was observed a handful of times. The J gene is TRBJ2-1, the V gene TRBV7-6; no reliable D call. The CDR3 is made up of 14 amino acids. Trimming removed 1 base at V and 3 bases at J, with 7 bases between. CDR1 and CDR2 (germline): SGHVS, FNYEAQ. CDR3 region: CASSLGGDYNEQFF. The CDR3 DNA reads as TGTGCCAGCAGCTTAGGCGGAGACTACAATGAGCAGTTCTTC. The full variable domain, with the rest looked up from reference TRBV7-6 and TRBJ2-1, is GAGVSQSPRYKVTKRGQDVALRCDPISGHVSLYWYRQALGQGPEFLTYFNYEAQQDKSGLPNDRFSAERPEGSISTLTIQRTEQRDSAMYRCASSLGGDYNEQFFGPGTRLTVL.

This clonotype occurred a few times. The chain joins TRBV10-3 to TRBJ2-2, with TRBD2 matching 10 bases. The J segment lost 3 bases and the V segment lost 9 bases, leaving 4 bases of the junction unmatched. Germline V CDR1 and CDR2: ENHRY, SYGVKD. The CDR3 is made up of 14 amino acids. The CDR3 DNA reads TGTGCCATACCGCTAGCGGGAGACACCGGGGAGCTGTTTTTT. Encoded protein: CAIPLAGDTGELFF.

This clonotype was counted between two and nine times. V gene TRBV29-1 combines with J gene TRBJ1-1; D unclear. The germline V gene has CDR1 SQVTM and CDR2 ANQGSEA. This CDR3 is 11 amino acids long. Deletions cut 4 bases from V and 2 bases from J, with 5 bases between. This CDR3 is CSVAHNTEAFF. In DNA, the CDR3 is TGCAGCGTTGCACACAACACTGAAGCTTTCTTT. Complete variable domain (other parts from reference TRBV29-1 and TRBJ1-1): SAVISQKPSRDICQRGTSLTIQCQVDSQVTMMFWYRQQPGQSLTLIATANQGSEATYESGFVIDKFPISRPNLTFSTLTVSNMSPEDSSIYLCSVAHNTEAFFGQGTRLTVV.

This clonotype has only a few counts. The V gene is TRBV6-1, the J gene TRBJ1-1; maybe TRBD1 (5 bases). The CDR3 has 14 amino acids. Deletions cut 2 bases from V and 1 base from J, with 8 bases between. Germline CDR1 and CDR2: MNHNS and SASEGT. The CDR3 coding sequence is TGTGCCAGCAGTGAATGGGGCAGGAACACTGAAGCTTTCTTT. Translating it yields CASSEWGRNTEAFF.

The chain employs TRBV6-5 and TRBJ1-1; maybe TRBD1 (6 bases). The CDR3 has 15 amino acids. V was pared by 2 bases and J by 5 bases, with 15 bases between. The germline V gene has CDR1 MNHEY and CDR2 SVGAGI. The CDR3 DNA follows: TGTGCCAGCAGTTACGGCACAGGGCGGGGGACTGAAGCTTTCTTT. This codes for CASSYGTGRGTEAFF.

The chain carries TRBV7-2 and TRBJ1-2, with D possibly TRBD1 on 6 matching bases. V gave up 3 bases and J gave up 5 bases, with 13 bases separating them. This CDR3 has 14 residues. Germline V gene lookup returns CDR1 SGHTA and CDR2 FQGNSA. The CDR3 loop reads CASSFTGTPYGYTF. CDR3 in DNA: TGTGCCAGCAGCTTCACAGGGACCCCTTATGGCTACACCTTC.

CDR3 sequence reads: CASSSTQEWSTYNEQFF. The CDR3 DNA reads TGCGCCAGCAGCTCGACCCAGGAGTGGAGCACCTACAATGAGCAGTTCTTC. V usage is TRBV5-1 and J usage is TRBJ2-1; no clear D gene. CDR3 length equals 17 residues. Germline-derived CDR1 and CDR2 are SGHRS and YFSETQ. The germline V and J ends were trimmed by 3 bases and 2 bases, with 18 bases remaining between them.

This clonotype occurred many times. The chain employs TRBV5-4 and TRBJ2-1; 10 nucleotides line up with TRBD1. CDR1 and CDR2 from the germline V gene are SGHNT and YYREEE (reference sequence). Germline trimming cut 1 base from V and 5 bases from J; bases unmatched to any gene: 3. The CDR3 is made up of 15 amino acids. CDR3 protein: CASSLTGQGNNEQFF. DNA for the CDR3: TGTGCCAGCAGCTTGACGGGACAGGGGAACAATGAGCAGTTCTTC. The complete variable domain, with remaining parts taken from reference TRBV5-4 and TRBJ2-1, reads ETGVTQSPTHLIKTRGQQVTLRCSSQSGHNTVSWYQQALGQGPQFIFQYYREEENGRGNFPPRFSGLQFPNYSSELNVNALELDDSALYLCASSLTGQGNNEQFFGPGTRLTVL.

The V call is TRBV7-8, the J call TRBJ2-5; TRBD1 aligns across 10 bases. Germline lookup yields CDR1 SGHVS and CDR2 FQNEAQ. The trim removed 4 bases at V and 5 bases at J, leaving 16 bases unmatched. The CDR3 spans 18 residues. The CDR3 DNA reads as TGTGCCAGCAGCTATAGTCTCTCCGGGACAGGGGTGTGGGAGACCCAGTACTTC. Protein sequence: CASSYSLSGTGVWETQYF.

The rearrangement links TRBV5-6 to TRBJ2-3; TRBD1 is a possible D gene (5 bases). V lost 6 bases, J lost 4 bases, and 15 bases lay in between. The CDR3 sequence is 14 residues long. Germline assignment: CDR1 SGHDT and CDR2 YYEEEE. The CDR3 sequence is CASTLQVSPDTQYF. The CDR3, as DNA: TGTGCCAGCACCCTACAGGTGTCCCCAGATACGCAGTATTTT.

This clonotype was recorded a few times. As DNA, the CDR3 is TGTGCCAGCAGTTGGGGGGCAGGGAATGAGCAGTTCTTC. It is translated as CASSWGAGNEQFF. The genes are TRBV6-5 and TRBJ2-1; possibly TRBD1 or TRBD2 for D (6 bases each). Germline V lookup: CDR1 MNHEY, CDR2 SVGAGI. V lost 4 bases and J 7 bases, leaving 11 bases between the germline ends. The CDR3 totals 13 residues.

This clonotype was seen a handful of times. The chain joins TRBV5-6 to TRBJ1-2, with unresolved D. CDR1 is SGHDT and CDR2 is YYEEEE in the germline V gene. The CDR3 consists of 14 residues. Trimming shortened V by 2 bases and J by 4 bases, and 12 bases separated the two germline ends. The chain's CDR3 is CASSFETNSYGYTF. The CDR3 DNA sequence: TGTGCCAGCAGCTTCGAGACAAACAGCTATGGCTACACCTTC.